This T cell receptor (beta chain) was recovered during a study of blood T cell repertoires in COVID-19 (dated by TCRdb to 2020 to 2021). Background on the whole study: The collaborator samples originated in the United States, Italy and Spain and spanned the acute and convalescent phases of COVID-19. Samples came from the ongoing ImmuneRACE study (first 160 participants) plus 1,254 subjects from 6 global collaborators. HLA class I and class II types, where available, came from metadata supplied by the sample provider rather than from assay-based typing. The prospective study material was composed of cDNA or gDNA derived from T cells, B-cell-depleted T cells, or PBMCs. Deeply sampled blood TCRbeta repertoires from subjects exposed to, actively infected with, or recovered from COVID-19 were included in the dataset. Sample metadata almost always included a de-identified subject ID, COVID-19 status, age in years and sex. A freely available public database, intended as a resource for researchers studying the immune response to SARS-CoV-2, is where the repertoires were released. On the study overall, not on this receptor specifically: How much clinical and demographic metadata was included differed by source and by participant, and the metadata was provided uncurated.

The collaborating institutions used their own protocols to collect whole blood in K2EDTA tubes. Collaborator samples were shipped for TCRbeta analysis as frozen whole blood, isolated PBMCs, or DNA extracted from either sample type. Regarding this clone: Its antigen has not been determined. No much larger clone exists at a distance of one base, and base qualities are not known.

TCRbeta CDR3 regions were amplified from genomic DNA using the immunoSEQ Assay, a bias-controlled multiplex PCR. In the source study's methods: The number of nucleated cells in each sample was estimated from the amplification of reference gene primers within the assay. Sequence reads were collapsed and filtered to measure the absolute abundance of every unique TCRbeta CDR3 rearrangement. For each sample, productive Simpson clonality was calculated as the square root of Simpson's diversity index across productive rearrangements. The source is immuneACCESS, and TCRdb retained only in-frame sequences with V and J called. Part of the clones is not carried over; for the studies checked, unresolved V genes explain less than half of this, and the remainder is unexplained. The DNA gave D and trimming, while V, J and clone size come from that table. In all, the sample holds 250,000 to 300,000 clones, and roughly 90% of those were seen once. The ten largest account for roughly 1.8% of the sample.

V loses 6 bases at its end and J loses 7 bases; junction bases beyond the gene matches: 8. The germline V gene encodes CDR1 LNHNV and CDR2 YYDKDF (reference sequence). The CDR3, from cysteine to phenylalanine, totals 15 residues. Of the read, only the CDR3 DNA is kept; its 45 bases are in frame from base 1. The specimen sequenced was peripheral blood. The rearrangement joined TRBV15 to TRBJ2-1, with TRBD1 identical over 11 junction bases. This clonotype originated in a man aged 30-40 years with active or convalescent COVID-19. The DNA sequence follows: TGTGCCACCAGAGAGTCGGGACAGGGGGGAAATGAGCAGTTCTTC. Its protein reads: CATRESGQGGNEQFF.